These 27 T cell receptor beta chains originate from one sample sequenced in a study of cytotoxic CD8 clonotypes in ibrutinib-treated CLL. Profiling relied on immunoSEQ multiplex PCR, and the TCRdb table lists in-frame clones only, not all of them. There are 60,000 to 95,000 clones in the sample; approximately 82% occur only once, and approximately 35% lies in the top ten. This material consisted of PBMCs, taken after 24 months of ibrutinib treatment. The receptors were gathered from a human donor with chronic lymphocytic leukemia.

The rearrangement links TRBV19 to TRBJ2-3; 7 bases map to TRBD1. CDR1 is LNHDA, CDR2 SQIVND, per germline (reference sequence). The CDR3 sequence is 15 residues long. The V segment lost 6 bases and the J segment 6 bases; nucleotides outside the gene matches: 12. The CDR3 spells CASSPRYPGQDTQYF. The CDR3 DNA reads TGTGCCAGTAGCCCGCGATACCCGGGACAGGATACGCAGTATTTT.

This clone occurred once. This chain uses TRBV7-6 with TRBJ1-6, with 10 bases identical to TRBD1. V trimming: 1 base; J trimming: 7 bases; junction bases outside the gene matches: 7. Germline CDR1 is SGHVS and CDR2 is FNYEAQ. This CDR3 is built from 17 residues. CDR3 DNA sequence: TGTGCCAGCAGCTTAGTGCCCGGGGGACAGGGGAATTCACCCCTCCACTTT. It is translated as CASSLVPGGQGNSPLHF. The complete variable domain, with remaining parts taken from reference TRBV7-6 and TRBJ1-6, reads GAGVSQSPRYKVTKRGQDVALRCDPISGHVSLYWYRQALGQGPEFLTYFNYEAQQDKSGLPNDRFSAERPEGSISTLTIQRTEQRDSAMYRCASSLVPGGQGNSPLHFGNGTRLTVT.

V and J are TRBV29-1 and TRBJ2-7, with 10 bases identical to TRBD1. The CDR3 runs to 13 residues. Germline CDR1 SQVTM, CDR2 ANQGSEA. Germline trimming cut 7 bases from V and 4 bases from J; bases unmatched to any gene: 7. In DNA form, the CDR3 reads TGCAGCGCAATGGGGACAGGGGAGTACGAGCAGTACTTC. This encodes CSAMGTGEYEQYF.

The rearrangement joins TRBV6-1 to TRBJ2-3; D may be TRBD1 (5 bases). Trimming stripped 6 bases from V and 1 base from J, with 14 bases between. Germline V lookup: CDR1 MNHNS, CDR2 SASEGT. The CDR3 totals 15 residues. DNA of the CDR3: TGTGCCAGCAGCCTGACAGTCACTGGCACAGATACGCAGTATTTT. This codes for CASSLTVTGTDTQYF.

CDR3 loop: CASSGGVYYNEQFF. The CDR3 nucleotides are TGTGCCAGCAGTGGCGGAGTCTACTACAATGAGCAGTTCTTC. The chain links TRBV6-1 to TRBJ2-1; D remains ambiguous. Looked up from germline, CDR1 is MNHNS and CDR2 is SASEGT. Trimming stripped 4 bases from V and 3 bases from J, with 10 bases between. The CDR3 runs to 14 residues.

This clone was counted a single time. The chain has TRBV19 and TRBJ2-7; TRBD2 agrees at 9 bases. This CDR3 contains 14 residues. V lost 4 bases, J lost 2 bases, and 3 bases stayed unmatched. Germline V gives CDR1 LNHDA, CDR2 SQIVND (reference sequence). CDR3 region: CASSNLAGTYEQYF. The CDR3 DNA follows: TGTGCCAGTAGTAACCTAGCGGGAACCTACGAGCAGTACTTC.

V is TRBV27 and J is TRBJ2-1, with 12 bases lining up with TRBD2. V shed 4 bases and J 4 bases; nucleotides not matched to a gene: 5. CDR3 length: 16 amino acids. The germline CDR1 and CDR2 sequences are MNHEY and SMNVEV (reference sequence). The CDR3 reads CASSSRTSGDYNEQFF. DNA for the CDR3: TGTGCCAGCAGTTCCCGGACTAGCGGGGATTACAATGAGCAGTTCTTC.

This chain uses TRBV6-1 with TRBJ2-7, with D tentatively TRBD2 (6 bases). Looked up from germline, CDR1 is MNHNS and CDR2 is SASEGT. The ends were cut back, 2 bases at V and 2 bases at J, with 13 bases in the middle. This CDR3 spans 15 amino acids. CDR3 residues: CASSEMSGFTYEQYF. For the CDR3, the DNA is TGTGCCAGCAGTGAAATGAGCGGGTTTACCTACGAGCAGTACTTC.

The V and J genes are TRBV9 and TRBJ2-5; D ambiguous. The CDR3 spans 15 residues. The V end lost 0 bases, the J end lost 4 bases, and 13 bases lay between the germline ends. CDR1 and CDR2 (germline): SGDLS, YYNGEE. DNA for the CDR3: TGTGCCAGCAGCGTAGGGGCAGACTCGGGAGAGACCCAGTACTTC. It yields the protein CASSVGADSGETQYF.

The chain combines TRBV14 with TRBJ2-3; D remains ambiguous. Germline V lookup: CDR1 SGHDN, CDR2 FVKESK. The CDR3 is 15 residues long. Trimming pared 6 bases from V and 2 bases from J, leaving 15 bases between. The chain's CDR3 is CASRGWSGPTDTQYF. CDR3 DNA: TGTGCCAGCAGAGGATGGTCTGGTCCCACAGATACGCAGTATTTT.

This chain connects TRBV27 to TRBJ1-3; D not resolved. Trimming removed 10 bases at V and 2 bases at J, with 9 bases between. The V gene's germline CDR1 is MNHEY and CDR2 SMNVEV (reference sequence). The CDR3 consists of 12 residues. In nucleotides, the CDR3 is TGTGCCATCACCAGACCTGGAAACACCATATATTTT. It is translated as CAITRPGNTIYF.

V usage is TRBV19 and J usage is TRBJ1-5; D gene uncertain. CDR1 is LNHDA and CDR2 is SQIVND in the germline V gene (reference sequence). V gave up 3 bases and J gave up 0 bases, with 15 bases separating them. This CDR3 contains 17 residues. The CDR3 sequence: CASSISPVGVSNQPQHF. CDR3 in DNA: TGTGCCAGTAGTATTAGCCCAGTCGGGGTTAGCAATCAGCCCCAGCATTTT.

The chain recombines TRBV6-6 with TRBJ1-1, with a weak D call TRBD1 (6 bases). V was trimmed by 0 bases and J by 7 bases, leaving 12 bases between them. Looked up from germline, CDR1 is MNHNY and CDR2 is SVGAGI (reference sequence). There are 14 residues in the CDR3. The CDR3 protein is CASSYSRTVGEAFF. The CDR3, as DNA: TGTGCCAGCAGTTACTCGAGGACAGTGGGTGAAGCTTTCTTT.

This clone has a single count. The genes are TRBV6-5 and TRBJ2-2; TRBD1 agrees at 7 bases. CDR1 is MNHEY and CDR2 is SVGAGI in the germline V gene. The CDR3 contains 13 residues. The V segment lost 7 bases and the J segment 7 bases; nucleotides outside the gene matches: 6. CDR3 region: CASNKGAGGELFF. Written as DNA, the CDR3 is TGTGCCAGCAATAAGGGGGCAGGCGGGGAGCTGTTTTTT.

The chain recombines TRBV7-6 with TRBJ2-7, with D unresolved. Germline-derived CDR1 and CDR2 are SGHVS and FNYEAQ. CDR3 length: 14 amino acids. Trimming removed 3 bases from V and 0 bases from J, with 9 bases in between. The CDR3 DNA follows: TGTGCCAGCAGCTTCGCGGTAAGCTCCTACGAGCAGTACTTC. This gives the protein CASSFAVSSYEQYF.

V and J are TRBV5-1 and TRBJ2-3; D is unresolved. Germline values: CDR1 SGHRS, CDR2 YFSETQ. CDR3 length: 16 amino acids. V shed 0 bases and J shed 2 bases, with 13 bases lying between them. The CDR3 DNA reads as TGCGCCAGCAGCTTGGCATCTTACGTGAACACAGATACGCAGTATTTT. It yields the protein CASSLASYVNTDTQYF.

The chain uses TRBV5-8 and TRBJ1-5; D ambiguous. Trimming took off 2 bases at V and 4 bases at J, with 7 bases between the two ends. The CDR3 contains 13 residues. Germline V lookup: CDR1 SGHTS, CDR2 YDEGEE. The CDR3 DNA sequence: TGTGCCAGCAGCTTAGGAATTAATCAGCCCCAGCATTTT. It is translated as CASSLGINQPQHF.

V and J are TRBV19 and TRBJ2-7; no firm D call. Between the trimmed V and J ends, which lost 3 bases and 2 bases, there was a span of 11 bases. Germline V lookup: CDR1 LNHDA, CDR2 SQIVND (reference sequence). The CDR3 runs to 14 residues. CDR3 nucleotide sequence: TGTGCCAGTAGTATGATGCGAGGACCCTACGAGCAGTACTTC. Translating it yields CASSMMRGPYEQYF.

This chain connects TRBV28 to TRBJ1-4, with D maybe TRBD1 (5 bases). Germline-derived CDR1 and CDR2 are MDHEN and SYDVKM. Trimming removed 6 bases at V and 4 bases at J, with 12 bases between. The CDR3 totals 14 residues. The CDR3 coding sequence is TGTGCCAGCAGAGAGCGGGGCGTTAATGAAAAACTGTTTTTT. Translated: CASRERGVNEKLFF.

This chain connects TRBV15 to TRBJ2-5; D gene uncertain. Deletions cut 0 bases from V and 0 bases from J, with 8 bases between. CDR1 and CDR2 from the germline V gene are LNHNV and YYDKDF (reference sequence). The CDR3 is 15 residues long. The CDR3 sequence is CATSRDRGYQETQYF. In nucleotides, the CDR3 is TGTGCCACCAGCAGAGATCGTGGATACCAAGAGACCCAGTACTTC.

J is TRBJ2-7 and V is TRBV30; D not certain. Trimming took off 2 bases at V and 4 bases at J, with 9 bases between the two ends. Germline lookup yields CDR1 GTSNPN and CDR2 SVGIG (reference sequence). The CDR3 runs 12 residues. The CDR3 loop reads CAWSSSLYEQYF. DNA for the CDR3: TGTGCCTGGAGTTCCTCGTTATACGAGCAGTACTTC.

V gene TRBV4-2 combines with J gene TRBJ2-7; D tentatively fits TRBD1 or TRBD2 (5 bases each). The CDR3 sequence is 14 residues long. Trimming stripped 7 bases from V and 6 bases from J, with 19 bases between. Germline lookup yields CDR1 LGHNA and CDR2 YNFKEQ. The CDR3 sequence: CASNRDGEGTEQYF. The CDR3 DNA sequence: TGTGCCAGCAACCGGGACGGGGAAGGGACCGAGCAGTACTTC.

There are a few counts of this clone. In nucleotides, the CDR3 is TGTGCCAGCAGTTTATCCGGCACAGATACGCAGTATTTT. Its translation: CASSLSGTDTQYF. This rearrangement joins TRBV28 to TRBJ2-3; D remains unclear. Between the trimmed V and J ends, which lost 1 base and 1 base, there was a span of 3 bases. The CDR3 has 13 residues. Germline V CDR1 and CDR2: MDHEN, SYDVKM.

The chain uses TRBV5-5 and TRBJ1-3; maybe TRBD1 (6 bases). V lost 0 bases, J lost 0 bases, and 13 bases lay in between. The CDR3 runs to 17 residues. CDR1 is SGHKS, CDR2 YYEKEE, per germline (reference sequence). Written as DNA, the CDR3 is TGTGCCAGCAGCTTGGGACAGGACGAGAGCTCTGGAAACACCATATATTTT. Translating gives CASSLGQDESSGNTIYF.

This chain joins TRBV27 and TRBJ2-1; TRBD2 agrees at 13 bases. This CDR3 comprises 21 residues. Trimming at V came to 2 bases and at J to 7 bases, leaving 20 bases not matched to a gene. The germline CDR1 and CDR2 sequences are MNHEY and SMNVEV (reference sequence). CDR3 loop: CASSLNSYVGGLAGVWNEQFF. CDR3 in DNA: TGTGCCAGCAGTTTAAACTCGTACGTTGGAGGACTAGCGGGAGTGTGGAATGAGCAGTTCTTC.

The sample holds a few counts of this clone. Here the CDR3 DNA reads TGTGCCAGCAGCCTCACCCCGCCGGCCTACTACGAGCAGTACTTC. This codes for CASSLTPPAYYEQYF. This chain links TRBV27 with TRBJ2-7; no firm D call. CDR1 and CDR2 from the germline V gene are MNHEY and SMNVEV (reference sequence). V was cut by 6 bases and J by 3 bases, with 18 bases left in between. The CDR3 spans 15 residues.

The CDR3 loop is CASSHARGYEQYF. CDR3 bases: TGTGCCAGTAGTCACGCCAGAGGGTACGAGCAGTACTTC. The V gene is TRBV19, the J gene TRBJ2-7, with D possibly being TRBD2 (5 bases). CDR3 length equals 13 residues. Trimming pared 5 bases from V and 4 bases from J, leaving 12 bases between. Germline CDR1 LNHDA, CDR2 SQIVND (reference sequence).